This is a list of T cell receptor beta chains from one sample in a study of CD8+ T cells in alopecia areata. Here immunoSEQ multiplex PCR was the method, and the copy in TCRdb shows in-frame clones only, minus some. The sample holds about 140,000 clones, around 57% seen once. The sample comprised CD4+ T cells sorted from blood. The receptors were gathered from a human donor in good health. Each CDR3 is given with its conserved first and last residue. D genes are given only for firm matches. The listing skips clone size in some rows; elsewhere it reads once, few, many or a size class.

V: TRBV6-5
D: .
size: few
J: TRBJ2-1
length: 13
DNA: TGTGCCAGCAGTGACCCCGTCGTGTATGAGCAGTTCTTC
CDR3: CASSDPVVYEQFF

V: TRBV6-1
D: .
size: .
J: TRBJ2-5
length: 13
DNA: TGTGCCAGCAGTGACGGGTACCAAGAGACCCAGTACTTC
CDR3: CASSDGYQETQYF

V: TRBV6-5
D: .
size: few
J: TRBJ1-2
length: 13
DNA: TGTGCCAGCAGTTACGAGGGAAACGGTGGCTACACCTTC
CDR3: CASSYEGNGGYTF

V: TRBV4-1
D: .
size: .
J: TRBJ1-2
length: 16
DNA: TGCGCCAGCAGCCAAGGCTGGCAGGGCCCCTACTATGGCTACACCTTC
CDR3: CASSQGWQGPYYGYTF

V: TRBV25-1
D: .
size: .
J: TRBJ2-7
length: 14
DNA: TGTGCCAGCAGTGAGTCGGGGGTTCGATACGAGCAGTACTTC
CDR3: CASSESGVRYEQYF

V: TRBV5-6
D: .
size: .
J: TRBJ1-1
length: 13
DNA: TGTGCCAGCAGCTTCGGTCAGGAAGGTGAAGCTTTCTTT
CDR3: CASSFGQEGEAFF

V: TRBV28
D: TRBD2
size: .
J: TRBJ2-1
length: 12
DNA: TGTGCCAGTCGGACTAGCGGGATTGAGCAGTTCTTC
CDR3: CASRTSGIEQFF

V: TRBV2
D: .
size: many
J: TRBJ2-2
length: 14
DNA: TGTGCCAGCAGAAAGGGGGAGAACACCGGGGAGCTGTTTTTT
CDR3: CASRKGENTGELFF

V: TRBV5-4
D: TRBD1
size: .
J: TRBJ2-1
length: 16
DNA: TGTGCCAGCAGGGGCGGACAGGGAAAGATGAACAATGAGCAGTTCTTC
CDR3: CASRGGQGKMNNEQFF

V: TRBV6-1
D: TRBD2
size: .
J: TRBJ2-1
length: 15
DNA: TGTGCCAGCAACCCTCGACTAGCGGGAGAGGTGGAGCAGTTCTTC
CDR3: CASNPRLAGEVEQFF

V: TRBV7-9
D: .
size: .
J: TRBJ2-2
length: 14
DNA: TGTGCCAGCAGCATTACAGGACACACCGGGGAGCTGTTTTTT
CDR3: CASSITGHTGELFF

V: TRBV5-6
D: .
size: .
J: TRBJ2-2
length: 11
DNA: TGTGCCTATGGTGGGACCGGGGAGCCGTTTTTT
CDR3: CAYGGTGEPFF

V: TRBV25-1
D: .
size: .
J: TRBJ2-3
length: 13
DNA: TGTGCCAGCACCAATCGGCGGGCAGATACGCAGTATTTT
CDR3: CASTNRRADTQYF

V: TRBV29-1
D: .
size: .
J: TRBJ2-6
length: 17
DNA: TGCAGCGTTCGGGGCTACAATGGGGGTCCTGGGGCCAACGTCCTGACTTTC
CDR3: CSVRGYNGGPGANVLTF

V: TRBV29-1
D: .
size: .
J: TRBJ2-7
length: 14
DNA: TGCAGCGTTGGTCCCACGCCAGCCGCCCACGAGCAGTACTTC
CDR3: CSVGPTPAAHEQYF

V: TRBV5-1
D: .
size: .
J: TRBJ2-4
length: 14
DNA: TGCGCCAGCAGCTGGGGGGTAGCCAAAAACATTCAGTACTTC
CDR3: CASSWGVAKNIQYF

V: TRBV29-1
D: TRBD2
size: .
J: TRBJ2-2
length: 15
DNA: TGCAGCTCTTCCTGGGCTAGCGGGAGGAGCGGGGAGCTGTTTTTT
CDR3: CSSSWASGRSGELFF

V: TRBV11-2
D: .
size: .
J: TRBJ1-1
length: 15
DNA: TGTGCCAGCAGCAAGGGCACGTTTGCGAACACTGAAGCTTTCTTT
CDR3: CASSKGTFANTEAFF

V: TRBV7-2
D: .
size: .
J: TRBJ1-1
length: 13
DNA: TGTGCCAGCAGCTTAGTTCGGAACACTGAAGCTTTCTTT
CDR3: CASSLVRNTEAFF

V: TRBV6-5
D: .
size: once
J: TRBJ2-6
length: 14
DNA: TGTGCCAGCAGTTACGACAGTCCTTCCAACGTCCTGACTTTC
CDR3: CASSYDSPSNVLTF

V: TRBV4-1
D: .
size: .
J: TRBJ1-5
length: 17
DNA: TGCGCCAGCAGCCAAGGTCCCGGGCCCACGGCGGGGAGGCTCCAGCATTTT
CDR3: CASSQGPGPTAGRLQHF

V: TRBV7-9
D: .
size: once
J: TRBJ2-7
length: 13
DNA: TGTGCCAGCAGCTTGGCAGGGAGCTACGAGCAGTACTTC
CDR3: CASSLAGSYEQYF

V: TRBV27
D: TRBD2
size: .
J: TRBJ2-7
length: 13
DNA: TGTGCCAGCGGGCCTAGCGGGAGCTACGAGCAGTACTTC
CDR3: CASGPSGSYEQYF

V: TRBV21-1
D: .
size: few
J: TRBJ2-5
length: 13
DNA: TGTGCCAGGAGGAGGATAGGCCAAGAGACCCAGTACTTC
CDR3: CARRRIGQETQYF

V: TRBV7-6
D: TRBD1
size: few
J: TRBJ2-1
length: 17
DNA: TGTGCCAGCAGCCCCCTGTTGGGGACAGGGGTGTGGGGAGAGCAGTTCTTC
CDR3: CASSPLLGTGVWGEQFF

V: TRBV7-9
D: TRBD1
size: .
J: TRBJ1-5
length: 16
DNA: TGTGCCAGCAGCGGACAGGGAGCGCTACCAAATCAGCCCCAGCATTTT
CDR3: CASSGQGALPNQPQHF

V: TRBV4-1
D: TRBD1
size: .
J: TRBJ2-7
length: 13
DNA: TGCGCCAGCGGACGGGACAGGGAATACGAGCAGTACTTC
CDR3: CASGRDREYEQYF

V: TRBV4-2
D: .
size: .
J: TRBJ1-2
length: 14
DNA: TGTGCCAGCAGCCAGGGGACCGCGAACTATGGCTACACCTTC
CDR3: CASSQGTANYGYTF

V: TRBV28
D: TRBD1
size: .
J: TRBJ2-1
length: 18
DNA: TGTGCCAGCAGTTTATGGCGAGGACAGGGGGTCACCTACAATGAGCAGTTCTTC
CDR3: CASSLWRGQGVTYNEQFF

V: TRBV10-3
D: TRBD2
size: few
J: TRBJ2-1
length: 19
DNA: TGTGCCATCAGTGATGCCGGGACTAGCGGGAGAGGCTCCTACAATGAGCAGTTCTTC
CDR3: CAISDAGTSGRGSYNEQFF

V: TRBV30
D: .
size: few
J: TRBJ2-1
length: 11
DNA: TGTGCCGGCGATGGTGGTGGGGAGCAGTTCTTC
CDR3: CAGDGGGEQFF

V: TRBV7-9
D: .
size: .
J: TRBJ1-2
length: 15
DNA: TGTGCCAGCAGCAGCGGCGGGGGCGAAAACTATGGCTACACCTTC
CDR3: CASSSGGGENYGYTF

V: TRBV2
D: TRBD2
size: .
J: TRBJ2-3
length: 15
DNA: TGTGCCAGCCGGTTACTAGCGGGAGCCCCAGATACGCAGTATTTT
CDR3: CASRLLAGAPDTQYF

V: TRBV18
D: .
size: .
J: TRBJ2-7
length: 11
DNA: TGTGCCAGCTCACCATGGGACGAGCAGTACTTC
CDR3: CASSPWDEQYF

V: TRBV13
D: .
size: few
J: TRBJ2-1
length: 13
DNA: TGTGCCAGCAGCTTAAACAGCTACAATGAGCAGTTCTTC
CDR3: CASSLNSYNEQFF

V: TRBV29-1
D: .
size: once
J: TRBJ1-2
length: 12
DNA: TGCAGCGTAGAGTTACAGAGATATGGCTACACCTTC
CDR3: CSVELQRYGYTF